The T cell receptor (beta chain) described here comes from a study of beta chain features in type 1 diabetes. Study-wide findings and caveats: For Type 1 diabetes patients, all four CD4+ subsets carried TCRB CDR3s that were moderately but significantly shorter. Shorter templates may be favored by PCR, equally so in patients and controls.

Investigators reverse transcribed all isolated RNA, so they sequenced expressed TCRB transcripts. Sequenced by immunoSEQ multiplex PCR; TCRdb stores in-frame clones only, minus some. Among around 250,000 clones listed, just over 20% were seen once. The CDR3 spans 14 residues. Germline V lookup: CDR1 SQVTM, CDR2 ANQGSEA. J gave up 3 bases and V 4 bases, and 7 bases lay outside the gene matches. As concerns this clone: The target antigen is unknown.

Donors contributed one heparinised blood draw apiece, averaging approximately 100 mL. The specimen was naive CD4+ T cells from blood. This rearrangement joins TRBV29-1 to TRBJ1-2; 8 nucleotides agree with TRBD1. The receptor was isolated from a woman between 40 and 55 years old with type 1 diabetes. The CDR3 nucleotides are TGCAGCGTTGGGGGCACAGGGGGAGACTATGGCTACACCTTC. This gives the protein CSVGGTGGDYGYTF.